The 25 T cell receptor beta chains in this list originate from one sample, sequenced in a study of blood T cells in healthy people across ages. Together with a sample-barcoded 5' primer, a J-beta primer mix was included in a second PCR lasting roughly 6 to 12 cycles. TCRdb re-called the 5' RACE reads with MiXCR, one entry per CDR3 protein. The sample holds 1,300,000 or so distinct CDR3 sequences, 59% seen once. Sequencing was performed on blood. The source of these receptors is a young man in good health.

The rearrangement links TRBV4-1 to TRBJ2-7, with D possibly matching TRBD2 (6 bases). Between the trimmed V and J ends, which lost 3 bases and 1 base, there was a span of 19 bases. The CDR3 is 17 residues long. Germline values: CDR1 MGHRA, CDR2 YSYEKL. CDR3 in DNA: TGCGCCAGCAGCCAGGACCAGTTGGGAGGTCAGTCCTACGAGCAGTACTTC. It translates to CASSQDQLGGQSYEQYF.

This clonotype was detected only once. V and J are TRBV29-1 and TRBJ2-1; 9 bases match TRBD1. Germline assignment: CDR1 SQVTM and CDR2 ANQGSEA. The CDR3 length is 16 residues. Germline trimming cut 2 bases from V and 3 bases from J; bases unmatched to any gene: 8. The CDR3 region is CSVENGGQGIYNEQFF. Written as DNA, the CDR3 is TGCAGCGTTGAAAATGGGGGACAGGGAATCTACAATGAGCAGTTCTTC.

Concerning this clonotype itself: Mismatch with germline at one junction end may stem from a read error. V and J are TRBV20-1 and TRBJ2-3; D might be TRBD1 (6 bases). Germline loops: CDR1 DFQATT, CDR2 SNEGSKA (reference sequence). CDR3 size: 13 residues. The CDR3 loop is CSASRQGQDTQYF. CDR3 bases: TGCAGCGCTAGCCGGCAGGGGCAAGATACGCAGTATTTT.

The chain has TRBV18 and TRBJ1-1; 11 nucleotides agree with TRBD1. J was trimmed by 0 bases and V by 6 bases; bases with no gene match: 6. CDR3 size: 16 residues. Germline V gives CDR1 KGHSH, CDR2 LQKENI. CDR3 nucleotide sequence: TGTGCCAGCTCGCATGGACAGGGGGCCTTGAACACTGAAGCTTTCTTT. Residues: CASSHGQGALNTEAFF.

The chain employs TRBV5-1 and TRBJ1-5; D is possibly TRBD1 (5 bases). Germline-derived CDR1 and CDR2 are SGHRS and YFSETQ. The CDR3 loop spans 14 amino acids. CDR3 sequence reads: CPPPPGVCNQPQHF. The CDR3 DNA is TGCCCCCCGCCCCCGGGGGTTTGCAATCAGCCCCAGCATTTT.

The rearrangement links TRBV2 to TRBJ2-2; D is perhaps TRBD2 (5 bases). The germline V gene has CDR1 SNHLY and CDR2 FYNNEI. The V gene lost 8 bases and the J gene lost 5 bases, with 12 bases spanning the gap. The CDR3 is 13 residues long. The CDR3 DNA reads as TGTGCCAGCCGAGAGGGAGCGACCGGGGAGCTGTTTTTT. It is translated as CASREGATGELFF. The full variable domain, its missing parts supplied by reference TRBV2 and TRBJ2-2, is EPEVTQTPSHQVTQMGQEVILRCVPISNHLYFYWYRQILGQKVEFLVSFYNNEISEKSEIFDDQFSVERPDGSNFTLKIRSTKLEDSAMYFCASREGATGELFFGEGSRLTVL.

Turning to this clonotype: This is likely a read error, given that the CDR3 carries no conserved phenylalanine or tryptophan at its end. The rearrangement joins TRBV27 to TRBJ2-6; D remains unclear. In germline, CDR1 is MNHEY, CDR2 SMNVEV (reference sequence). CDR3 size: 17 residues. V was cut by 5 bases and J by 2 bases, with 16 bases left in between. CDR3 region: CASSPSISAPGANVLTL. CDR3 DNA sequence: TGTGCCAGCAGTCCTTCGATCTCGGCGCCTGGGGCCAACGTCCTGACTTTA.

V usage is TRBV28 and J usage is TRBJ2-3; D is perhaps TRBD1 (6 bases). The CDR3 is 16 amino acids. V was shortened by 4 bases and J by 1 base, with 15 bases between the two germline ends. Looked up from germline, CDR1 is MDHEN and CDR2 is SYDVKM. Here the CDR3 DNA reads TGTGCCAGCAGTTCCCCGGACAGTCCCGGCACAGATACGCAGTATTTT. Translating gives CASSSPDSPGTDTQYF.

This chain's CDR3 is CASGNWTGHGYTF. The CDR3 coding sequence is TGTGCCAGCGGAAATTGGACAGGGCATGGCTACACCTTC. The chain employs TRBV6-2 or TRBV6-3 and TRBJ1-2; 8 bases align to TRBD1. The ends lost 8 bases at V and 6 bases at J; junction bases unmatched: 8. Germline CDR1 reads MNHEY; CDR2 reads SVGEGT. The CDR3 length is 13 residues.

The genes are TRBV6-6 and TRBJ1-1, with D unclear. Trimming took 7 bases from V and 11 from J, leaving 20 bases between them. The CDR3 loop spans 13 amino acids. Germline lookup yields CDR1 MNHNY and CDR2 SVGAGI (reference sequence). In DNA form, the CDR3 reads TGTGCCAGCAAGCTGACTACAGAGATGGGGGCTTTCTTT. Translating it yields CASKLTTEMGAFF.

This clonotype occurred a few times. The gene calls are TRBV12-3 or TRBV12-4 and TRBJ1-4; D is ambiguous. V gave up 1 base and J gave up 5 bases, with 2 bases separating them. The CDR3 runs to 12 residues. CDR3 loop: CASSLENEKLFF. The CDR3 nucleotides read TGTGCCAGCAGTTTAGAGAATGAAAAACTGTTTTTT.

CDR3 sequence: CASSLGLATSTDTQYF. The CDR3 DNA sequence: TGTGCCAGCAGCCTAGGTCTAGCGACTAGCACAGATACGCAGTATTTT. V usage is TRBV4-2 and J usage is TRBJ2-3, with D perhaps TRBD2 (6 bases). Trimming left V 4 bases short and J 0 bases short, with 14 bases between. The CDR3 extends over 16 amino acids. Germline CDR1 reads LGHNA; CDR2 reads YNFKEQ.

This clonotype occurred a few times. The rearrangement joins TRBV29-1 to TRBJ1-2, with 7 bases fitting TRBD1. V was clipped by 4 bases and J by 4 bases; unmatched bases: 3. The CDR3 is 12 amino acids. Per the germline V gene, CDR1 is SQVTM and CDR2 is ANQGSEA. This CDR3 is CSVVDRAYGYTF. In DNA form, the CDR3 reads TGCAGCGTTGTCGACAGGGCCTATGGCTACACCTTC.

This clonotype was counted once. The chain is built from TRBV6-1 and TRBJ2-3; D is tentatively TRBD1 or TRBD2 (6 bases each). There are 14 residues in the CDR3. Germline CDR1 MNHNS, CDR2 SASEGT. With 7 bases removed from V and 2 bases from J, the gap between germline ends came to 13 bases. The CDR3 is CASKRGDYTDTQYF. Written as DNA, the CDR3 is TGTGCCAGCAAAAGGGGGGATTACACAGATACGCAGTATTTT.

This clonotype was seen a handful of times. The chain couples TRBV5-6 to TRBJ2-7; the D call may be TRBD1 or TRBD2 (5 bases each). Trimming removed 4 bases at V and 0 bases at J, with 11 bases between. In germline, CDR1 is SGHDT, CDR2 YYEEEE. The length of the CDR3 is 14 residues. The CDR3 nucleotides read TGTGCCAGCAGCGGGGACGGGAACTCCTACGAGCAGTACTTC. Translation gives CASSGDGNSYEQYF. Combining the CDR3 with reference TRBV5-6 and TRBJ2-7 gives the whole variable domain DAGVTQSPTHLIKTRGQQVTLRCSPKSGHDTVSWYQQALGQGPQFIFQYYEEEERQRGNFPDRFSGHQFPNYSSELNVNALLLGDSALYLCASSGDGNSYEQYFGPGTRLTVT.

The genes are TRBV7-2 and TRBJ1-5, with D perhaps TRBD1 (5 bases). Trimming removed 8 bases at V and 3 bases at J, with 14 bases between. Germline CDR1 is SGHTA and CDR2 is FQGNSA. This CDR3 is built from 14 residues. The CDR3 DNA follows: TGTGCCAGCGTACTGCGACAGATCAATCAGCCCCAGCATTTT. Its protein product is CASVLRQINQPQHF.

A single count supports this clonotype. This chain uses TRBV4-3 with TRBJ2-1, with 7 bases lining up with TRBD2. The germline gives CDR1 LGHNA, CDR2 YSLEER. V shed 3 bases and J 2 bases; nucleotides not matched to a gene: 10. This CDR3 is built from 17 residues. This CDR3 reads CASSHYLGGSTYNEQFF. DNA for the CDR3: TGCGCCAGCAGCCACTACTTGGGGGGGTCCACCTACAATGAGCAGTTCTTC.

The CDR3 here is CASSQDVAGGPDEQFF. As DNA, the CDR3 is TGTGCCAGCAGCCAAGATGTGGCGGGAGGGCCTGACGAGCAGTTCTTC. The chain couples TRBV4-2 to TRBJ2-7, with 9 bases matching TRBD2. The J call may be wrong; the DNA end is better matched by TRBJ2-1. The length of the CDR3 is 16 residues. In germline, CDR1 is LGHNA, CDR2 YNFKEQ.

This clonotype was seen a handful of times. The CDR3 sequence is CATSRDRGLKPYEQYF. CDR3 DNA sequence: TGTGCCACCAGCAGAGATCGAGGACTTAAACCCTACGAGCAGTACTTC. This sequence joins TRBV15 and TRBJ2-5; tentatively, D is TRBD2 (5 bases). The J call could be wrong; TRBJ2-7 is a better fit for the DNA end. Germline CDR1 and CDR2: LNHNV and YYDKDF (reference sequence). This CDR3 is built from 16 residues.

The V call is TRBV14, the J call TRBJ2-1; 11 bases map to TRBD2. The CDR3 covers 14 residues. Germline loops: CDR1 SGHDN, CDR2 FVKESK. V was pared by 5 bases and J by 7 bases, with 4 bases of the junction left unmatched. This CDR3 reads CASSTRLAGNEQFF. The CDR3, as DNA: TGTGCCAGCAGCACCCGACTAGCGGGGAATGAGCAGTTCTTC.

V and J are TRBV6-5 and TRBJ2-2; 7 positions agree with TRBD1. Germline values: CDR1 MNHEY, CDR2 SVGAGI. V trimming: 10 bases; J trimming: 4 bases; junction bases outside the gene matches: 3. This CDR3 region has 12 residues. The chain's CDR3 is CATSGGTGELFF. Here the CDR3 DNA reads TGTGCCACCTCAGGGGGCACCGGGGAGCTGTTTTTT.

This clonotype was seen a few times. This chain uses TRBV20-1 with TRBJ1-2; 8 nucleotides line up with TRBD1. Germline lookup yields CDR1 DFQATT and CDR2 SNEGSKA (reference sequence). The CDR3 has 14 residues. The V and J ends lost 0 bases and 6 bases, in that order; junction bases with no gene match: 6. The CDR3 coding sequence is TGCAGTGCTAGAGAGCAGGGGGCGAGGCATGGCTACACCTTC. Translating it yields CSAREQGARHGYTF.

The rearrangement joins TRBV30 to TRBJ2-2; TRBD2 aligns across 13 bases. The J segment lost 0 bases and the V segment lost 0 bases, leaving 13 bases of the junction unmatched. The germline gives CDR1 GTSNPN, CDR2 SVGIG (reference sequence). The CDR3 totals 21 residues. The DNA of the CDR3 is TGTGCCTGGAGTGTATACGAGGGGACTAGCGGGACCTTCGCGAACACCGGGGAGCTGTTTTTT. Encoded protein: CAWSVYEGTSGTFANTGELFF.

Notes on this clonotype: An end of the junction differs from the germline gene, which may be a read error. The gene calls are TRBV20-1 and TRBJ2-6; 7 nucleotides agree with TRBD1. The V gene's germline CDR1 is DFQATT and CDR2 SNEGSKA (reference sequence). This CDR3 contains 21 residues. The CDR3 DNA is TGCAGTGCTAGAGACCAGGAGGCCGCCTATACCGGGACAGCTGGGACCAACGTCCTGAATTTC. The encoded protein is CSARDQEAAYTGTAGTNVLNF.

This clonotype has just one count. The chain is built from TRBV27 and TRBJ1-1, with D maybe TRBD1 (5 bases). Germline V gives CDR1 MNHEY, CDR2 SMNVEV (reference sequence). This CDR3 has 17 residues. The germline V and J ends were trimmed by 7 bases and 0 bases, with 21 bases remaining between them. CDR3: CASNSAQGDEMNTEAFF. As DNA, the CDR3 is TGTGCCAGCAACAGTGCCCAGGGTGATGAGATGAACACTGAAGCTTTCTTT.